This is a list of T cell receptor beta chains from one sample in a study of identical twins. TCRdb reprocessed the 5' RACE reads with MiXCR, giving one entry per CDR3 protein. The sample carries 1.5 million to 2 million distinct CDR3 sequences, roughly a third recorded once. The sequenced sample consisted of cord blood. The receptors stem from a newborn girl in good health. The CDR3 runs from the conserved cysteine through the conserved F or W. The D gene is left open where the match is weak. Where a row states a size, it is once, few, many or the class of an expanded clone; other rows omit it.

d_gene	v_gene	j_gene	abundance	CDR3nt	CDR3aa
TRBD1	TRBV29-1	TRBJ1-4	.	TGCAGCGTTGCGGGACAGATTAATGAAAAACTGTTTTTT	CSVAGQINEKLFF
TRBD1	TRBV7-9	TRBJ1-1	.	TGTGCCAGCAGCGGACCCACTATGACAGGGGGCACTGAAGCTTTCTTT	CASSGPTMTGGTEAFF
TRBD1	TRBV10-3	TRBJ2-3	few	TGTGCCACGGGACAGGGGGCCTCAGATACGCAGTATTTT	CATGQGASDTQYF
.	TRBV20-1	TRBJ2-5	few	TGCAGTGCTTCTACAGGGTCAGCAAGTGGGGTCCAGTACTTC	CSASTGSASGVQYF
.	TRBV6-1	TRBJ1-1	.	TGTGCCAGCAGATTTCGACAGCAGAACACTGAAGCTTTCTTT	CASRFRQQNTEAFF
.	TRBV7-2	TRBJ2-3	.	TGTGCCAGCAGCTTAGCTGTAGGACTTAAATCTAGCACAGATACGCAGTATTTT	CASSLAVGLKSSTDTQYF
.	TRBV12-3/TRBV12-4	TRBJ2-2	.	TGTGCCAGCAGTTTAGAATCTCCCGGGGAGCTGTTTTTT	CASSLESPGELFF
.	TRBV4-1	TRBJ2-7	few	TGCGCCAGCAGCCAAGTGGTTCTCTCCTACGAGCAGTACTTC	CASSQVVLSYEQYF
.	TRBV12-3/TRBV12-4	TRBJ2-3	few	TGTGCCAGCAGGGCCGTAGATACACAGTATTTT	CASRAVDTQYF
.	TRBV19	TRBJ2-2	.	TGTGCCAGTAGTATACCCGGGGAGCTGTTTTTT	CASSIPGELFF
TRBD2	TRBV12-3/TRBV12-4	TRBJ2-7	many	TGTGCCAGCAGTTTCGTGGCTGGACTAGCGGGATCCTACGAGCAGTACTTC	CASSFVAGLAGSYEQYF
.	TRBV4-1	TRBJ1-4	.	TGCGCCAGCAGCCACATAAGACGAGGCTGGAGTGAAAAACTGTTTTTT	CASSHIRRGWSEKLFF
TRBD2	TRBV7-2	TRBJ2-1	few	TGTGCCAGCAGGCGGGGACTAGCGGGAAATGAGCAGTTCTTC	CASRRGLAGNEQFF
TRBD2	TRBV7-9	TRBJ2-1	.	TGTGCCAGCAGCAAAGATGGGACTAGCGTCCATGAGCAGTTCTTC	CASSKDGTSVHEQFF
.	TRBV20-1	TRBJ2-1	few	TGCAGTGCTAGAGATTACGGCGGGCGCTCCTACAATGAGCAGTTCTTC	CSARDYGGRSYNEQFF
TRBD2	TRBV7-9	TRBJ2-1	.	TGTGCCAGCAGCTTAGCTACTAGCGGGATTAATGAGCAGTTCTTC	CASSLATSGINEQFF
.	TRBV20-1	TRBJ1-5	.	TGCAGTGCTAGGGGAAGAGCTACCAATCAGCCCCAGCATTTT	CSARGRATNQPQHF
TRBD1	TRBV5-6	TRBJ1-2	.	TGTGCCAGCAGCTCCCCAGGGACAGGGGGCAGCTACACCTTC	CASSSPGTGGSYTF
.	TRBV20-1	TRBJ1-2	few	TGCAGTGCTAGGGGGTCGGGGCACTATGGCTACACCTTC	CSARGSGHYGYTF
TRBD2	TRBV25-1	TRBJ2-3	few	TGTGCCAGCAGGGGACTAGCGGGATACGATACGCAGTATTTT	CASRGLAGYDTQYF
TRBD2	TRBV7-8	TRBJ2-1	few	TGTGCCAGCAGCCCTCTAGCGGGGGGGCTCTCCTACAATGAGCAGTTCTTC	CASSPLAGGLSYNEQFF
TRBD1	TRBV25-1	TRBJ1-1	.	TGTGCCAGCAGAGACCAGGGGGCCCCGAACACTGAAGCTTTCTTT	CASRDQGAPNTEAFF
TRBD2	TRBV25-1	TRBJ2-1	few	TGTGCCAGCAGTGAGGACCTAGCGGGGTACAATGAGCAGTTCTTC	CASSEDLAGYNEQFF
.	TRBV7-9	TRBJ1-1	.	TGTGCCAGCAGCTTAAGCGAGGGCGAGGGGAACACTGAAGCTTTCTTT	CASSLSEGEGNTEAFF
.	TRBV4-1	TRBJ2-1	few	TGCGCCAGCAGCGATCCCGGGACCCTCAATGAGCAGTTCTTC	CASSDPGTLNEQFF
TRBD2	TRBV7-9	TRBJ2-1	few	TGTGCCAGCAGCTCGGGACTAGCGGGATGGAATGAGCAGTTCTTC	CASSSGLAGWNEQFF
TRBD1	TRBV4-2	TRBJ2-3	.	TGTGCCAGCAGCAAAACAGGGGTTCTAGCTACGCAGTATTTT	CASSKTGVLATQYF
.	TRBV7-9	TRBJ2-7	few	TGTGCCAGCAGCTTTTCGTTGGGACCCAAGACCTACGAGCAGTACTTC	CASSFSLGPKTYEQYF
.	TRBV20-1	TRBJ2-1	few	TGCAGTGCTAGAGAGGATAAGCGGGTGTCCTACAATGAGCAGTTCTTC	CSAREDKRVSYNEQFF
.	TRBV20-1	TRBJ2-7	.	TGCAGTGCTAGAGAGAGGTGGAGGTACTACGAGCAGTACTTC	CSARERWRYYEQYF
.	TRBV6-2/TRBV6-3	TRBJ2-5	.	TGTGCCAGCATTCGGGCGGTCGGCAACAATGAGCAGTACTTC	CASIRAVGNNEQYF
.	TRBV2	TRBJ1-2	once	TGTGCCAGCAGTGGCGGAACAGGGAGCGGCTATGGCTACACCTTC	CASSGGTGSGYGYTF
.	TRBV12-3/TRBV12-4	TRBJ1-5	.	TGTGCCAGCAGTTTAATGCGGGCAGGGGTTCAGCCCCAGCATTTT	CASSLMRAGVQPQHF
.	TRBV28	TRBJ2-7	few	TGTGCCAGCAGTTTAAACGCGGTATACGAGCAGTACTTC	CASSLNAVYEQYF
TRBD1	TRBV27	TRBJ1-1	.	TGTGCCAGCAGTCCTCTCACTACGGGACAGGCGAACACTGAAGCTTTCTTT	CASSPLTTGQANTEAFF
.	TRBV3-1	TRBJ1-2	few	TGTGCCAGCAGCCAAACCTCAGGGCTCTATGGCTACACCTTC	CASSQTSGLYGYTF
.	TRBV2	TRBJ1-1	once	TGTGCCAGCAAAGCTACAGGGATGTGGGCTGAAGCTTTCTTT	CASKATGMWAEAFF
.	TRBV25-1	TRBJ2-7	.	TGTGCCAGCAGTGATCCCCGCGTCCCCTCCTACGAGCAGTACTTC	CASSDPRVPSYEQYF
.	TRBV29-1	TRBJ1-2	few	TGCAGCGTTGAAGAGACAGGCTCCTATGGCTACACCTTC	CSVEETGSYGYTF
.	TRBV21-1	TRBJ1-2	.	TGTGCCGCTATATACTGGTTGAACTATGGCTACACCTTC	CAAIYWLNYGYTF
.	TRBV28	TRBJ1-5	.	TGTGCCAGCAGTTTAAAACTACAGGGATACAATCAGCCCCAGCATTTT	CASSLKLQGYNQPQHF
TRBD2	TRBV5-1	TRBJ2-1	.	TGCGCCAGCAGCTTGGAGTCTAGCGGGGGGGGCAATGAGCAGTTCTTC	CASSLESSGGGNEQFF
.	TRBV3-1	TRBJ2-3	many	TGTGCCAGCAGCCAGGCAGTTCGGACAGATACGCAGTATTTT	CASSQAVRTDTQYF
.	TRBV19	TRBJ1-2	.	TGTGCCAGTACCCAGCGCGAGGGTTGGGGCTACACCTTC	CASTQREGWGYTF
.	TRBV10-3	TRBJ1-1	.	TGTGCCATCGGTTCGGTCCCGAACACTGAAGCTTTCTTT	CAIGSVPNTEAFF
TRBD2	TRBV27	TRBJ2-1	.	TGTGCCAGCAGTTTATCGGGCCAAAGGACTAGCGGGGTCAATGAGCAGTTCTTC	CASSLSGQRTSGVNEQFF
TRBD2	TRBV7-2	TRBJ2-1	.	TGTGCCAGCAGCTTAGCAAGCGGGGCGGGGAATGAGCAGTTCTTC	CASSLASGAGNEQFF